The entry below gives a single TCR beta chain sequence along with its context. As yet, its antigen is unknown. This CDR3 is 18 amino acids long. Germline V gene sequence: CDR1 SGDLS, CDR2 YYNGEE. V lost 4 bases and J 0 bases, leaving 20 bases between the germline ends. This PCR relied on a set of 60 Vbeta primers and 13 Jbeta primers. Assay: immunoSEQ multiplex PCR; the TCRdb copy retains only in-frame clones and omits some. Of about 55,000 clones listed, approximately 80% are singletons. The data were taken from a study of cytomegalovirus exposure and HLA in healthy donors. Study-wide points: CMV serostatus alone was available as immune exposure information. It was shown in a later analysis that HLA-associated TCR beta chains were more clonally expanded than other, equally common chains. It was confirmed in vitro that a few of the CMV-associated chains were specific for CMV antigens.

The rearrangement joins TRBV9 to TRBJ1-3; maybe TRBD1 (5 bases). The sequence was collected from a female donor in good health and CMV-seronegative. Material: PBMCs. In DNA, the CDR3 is TGTGCCAGCAGCCCCCACACGGCAGGGTGGAGCTCTGGAAACACCATATATTTT. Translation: CASSPHTAGWSSGNTIYF. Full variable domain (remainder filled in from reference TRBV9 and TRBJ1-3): DSGVTQTPKHLITATGQRVTLRCSPRSGDLSVYWYQQSLDQGLQFLIQYYNGEERAKGNILERFSAQQFPDLHSELNLSSLELGDSALYFCASSPHTAGWSSGNTIYFGEGSWLTVV.